The 13 T cell receptor beta chains below come from one sample, sequenced in a study of cytomegalovirus exposure and HLA in healthy donors. Clones were sequenced by immunoSEQ multiplex PCR, and TCRdb holds only the in-frame ones, with some missing. The table lists hundreds of thousands of clones, 86% of them singletons. What was sequenced was PBMCs. These receptor sequences come from a woman aged 18-30 years in good health and CMV-seronegative.

V is TRBV11-2 and J is TRBJ2-7; 9 nucleotides match TRBD1. CDR1 and CDR2 (germline): SGHAT, FQNNGV. This CDR3 has 15 residues. The V gene end was trimmed by 1 base and the J gene end by 4 bases; junction bases not matched to a gene: 5. CDR3 loop: CASSLAGTGRYEQYF. The CDR3 region has the DNA TGTGCCAGCAGCTTAGCAGGGACAGGGAGATACGAGCAGTACTTC.

This chain links TRBV18 with TRBJ1-1, with D possibly matching TRBD1 (5 bases). V was cut by 4 bases and J by 0 bases, with 9 bases left in between. Germline CDR1 is KGHSH and CDR2 is LQKENI. The CDR3 sequence is 14 residues long. CDR3 residues: CASSHTTVNTEAFF. The CDR3, as DNA: TGTGCCAGCTCACACACGACAGTGAACACTGAAGCTTTCTTT.

The CDR3 reads CASSLPAGGTDTQYF. The CDR3 DNA is TGCGCCAGCAGCTTGCCAGCGGGAGGCACAGATACGCAGTATTTT. The chain employs TRBV5-1 and TRBJ2-3; 8 bases map to TRBD2. With V trimmed by 1 base and J by 1 base, 2 bases remained unmatched. Germline V gene lookup returns CDR1 SGHRS and CDR2 YFSETQ. The CDR3 extends over 15 amino acids.

CDR3 nucleotides: TGTGCCAGCAGTGCCCTACTGCGTGGGCAGATCTCCTACAATGAGCAGTTCTTC. It yields the protein CASSALLRGQISYNEQFF. V is TRBV6-1 and J is TRBJ2-1, with D unresolved. Per germline, CDR1 MNHNS and CDR2 SASEGT. Trimming stripped 4 bases from V and 0 bases from J, with 19 bases between. The CDR3 contains 18 residues.

V is TRBV5-4 and J is TRBJ1-2; 8 positions agree with TRBD1. With V trimmed by 4 bases and J by 3 bases, 11 bases remained unmatched. This CDR3 has 16 amino acids. From germline, CDR1 is SGHNT and CDR2 YYREEE (reference sequence). Here the CDR3 DNA reads TGTGCCAGCAGCGGCCTGGACAGGGACCTTTACTATGGCTACACCTTC. Translated: CASSGLDRDLYYGYTF.

The chain recombines TRBV18 with TRBJ2-7; 8 bases line up with TRBD1. J gave up 3 bases and V 3 bases, and 7 bases lay outside the gene matches. The CDR3 is 15 residues long. Germline values: CDR1 KGHSH, CDR2 LQKENI. The CDR3 DNA follows: TGTGCCAGCTCACCGCGGACAGGGAAGATCTACGAGCAGTACTTC. This gives the protein CASSPRTGKIYEQYF.

The V gene is TRBV28, the J gene TRBJ1-1; perhaps TRBD1 as D (6 bases). The germline V and J ends were trimmed by 5 bases and 1 base, with 11 bases remaining between them. The CDR3 contains 14 residues. Looked up from germline, CDR1 is MDHEN and CDR2 is SYDVKM. CDR3 DNA: TGTGCCAGCAGTACAGGGCCGCGGAACACTGAAGCTTTCTTT. Encoded protein: CASSTGPRNTEAFF.

The J gene is TRBJ1-2, the V gene TRBV6-5; 8 bases fit TRBD1. This CDR3 has 16 amino acids. V lost 2 bases and J lost 6; bases outside the gene matches: 11. The V gene's germline CDR1 is MNHEY and CDR2 SVGAGI. This CDR3 is CASSYLTGGKINGYTF. Here the CDR3 DNA reads TGTGCCAGCAGTTACCTCACAGGGGGTAAAATTAATGGCTACACCTTC.

This chain joins TRBV5-1 and TRBJ2-7, with 10 bases that match TRBD2. Germline CDR1 and CDR2: SGHRS and YFSETQ. Germline trimming cut 0 bases from V and 4 bases from J; bases unmatched to any gene: 7. The CDR3 is made up of 16 amino acids. CDR3 sequence: CASSLDLAGAWYEQYF. CDR3 sequence (DNA): TGCGCCAGCAGCTTGGACCTAGCGGGAGCGTGGTACGAGCAGTACTTC.

This clone occurred once. The CDR3 spells CASSRLPGVEAQYF. CDR3 DNA sequence: TGCGCCAGCAGCCGCTTACCAGGGGTCGAAGCGCAGTATTTT. The V and J genes are TRBV5-1 and TRBJ2-3; D is possibly TRBD1 (6 bases). V gave up 4 bases and J gave up 10 bases, with 19 bases separating them. The CDR3 totals 14 residues. Germline V gene data show CDR1 as SGHRS and CDR2 as YFSETQ. The variable domain in full, with the rest retrieved from reference TRBV5-1 and TRBJ2-3, is KAGVTQTPRYLIKTRGQQVTLSCSPISGHRSVSWYQQTPGQGLQFLFEYFSETQRNKGNFPGRFSGRQFSNSRSEMNVSTLELGDSALYLCASSRLPGVEAQYFGPGTRLTVL.

CDR3 in DNA: TGTGCCAGCCTGAGGACCGGGGAGCTGTTTTTT. Translated, it gives CASLRTGELFF. The rearrangement uses TRBV6-1 and TRBJ2-2; D gene unclear. Germline V gives CDR1 MNHNS, CDR2 SASEGT. V shed 8 bases and J shed 5 bases, with 6 bases lying between them. The CDR3 is 11 residues long.

This rearrangement joins TRBV28 to TRBJ2-1, with 13 bases that match TRBD2. The ends lost 2 bases at V and 10 bases at J; junction bases unmatched: 2. Germline V gene data show CDR1 as MDHEN and CDR2 as SYDVKM. CDR3 length equals 14 residues. CDR3 DNA: TGTGCCAGCAGTTTACCACTAGCGGGAGGGGAGCAGTTCTTC. This codes for CASSLPLAGGEQFF.

This clone turned up a few times. This chain connects TRBV25-1 to TRBJ1-2; a possible D gene is TRBD1 (5 bases). Germline V gene sequence: CDR1 MGHDK, CDR2 SYGVNS. This CDR3 has 14 amino acids. V lost 5 bases and J lost 5, with 15 bases in between. The CDR3 DNA reads TGTGCCAGCAGTTCCCACAGGTTCACTTATGGCTACACCTTC. It is translated as CASSSHRFTYGYTF.